This T cell receptor beta chain was observed in a study of human versus mouse CDR3 diversity and MHC coevolution (dated by TCRdb to about 2017). About the investigation overall: According to reports, the immunoSEQ assay detects one in 200,000 T cells and minimizes multiplex PCR amplification bias. The human cohort was made up of three healthy volunteer blood donors, who at collection were aged 30 to 39, 40 to 49 and 60 to 70, one donor in each range. Repertoires of human naive CD4 T cells were used as a reference for TCR selection on multiple MHC II alleles and were compared against human-TCR-locus transgenic mice carrying single MHC II. Across the mouse and human samples, each sample yielded between about 0.6 x 10^7 and 1.8 x 10^7 valid reads. Findings and caveats that apply to the study as a whole: On average, humans had more CDR3 deletions and insertions than mice did, pointing to greater exonuclease and TdT activity. Among all the groups compared, the lowest clonal inequality scores came from two of the three human donors. iCHAO1 estimates gave humans the largest TCR beta repertoire, some 1.5 million clonotypes, attributed likely to selection by multiple MHC II molecules. Because human T cells were selected on six MHC II alleles, repertoire diversity in humans and mice was not considered directly comparable.

The germline V gene yields MNHEY for CDR1 and SVGAGI for CDR2. V was cut back by 0 bases and J by 6 bases, leaving a gap of 9 bases between them. The CDR3 holds 14 amino acids from the cysteine to the phenylalanine. The CDR3 DNA has 42 bases and is translated from base 1. Naive CD4 T cells, defined as CD45RO-negative and CD62L-positive, were isolated from PBMCs by fluorescence-activated cell sorting. About 50 ml of fresh peripheral blood was collected from each donor, and PBMCs were isolated by Ficoll density centrifugation. Cells were sorted on a FACSAria III instrument, and every sample had a purity above 85%. As to this clone: No cognate antigen has been identified for it. Base quality data are lacking; no much larger clone is found one base away.

The QIAGEN blood and tissue kit was used to extract genomic DNA from the sorted cells, and that DNA was then quantified on a NanoDrop 1000. TCR alpha and beta chains were deep sequenced and quantified on the immunoSEQ platform using multiplex PCR of genomic DNA. Turning to the authors' computational methods: IMGT gene and region definitions were used for annotation of the TCR sequences. As a stand-in for the preselection repertoire, out-of-frame rearrangements were used and set against in-frame clonotypes. Repertoire size was estimated with the iCHAO1 estimator supplied with the immunoSEQ platform. Clonal inequality was measured with a Gini index on in-frame amino acid clonotypes, based on the Lorenz curve. The intersect function of the R package tcR was used to count shared clonotypes, and the Jaccard index was used to score similarity. V, J and V-J usage frequencies went into a principal component analysis run with the R prcomp function, with no normalization applied. Held by TCRdb, this immuneACCESS table contains in-frame sequences only and omits some clones. Under half of the omission traces to an unresolved V gene where checked; the cause of the rest is unknown. The DNA was the basis for D and trimming; V, J and clone size are from that table. The sample records 50,000 to 65,000 clones, 94% of which are singletons. 15% to 20% of the sample lies in the top ten.

This sequence originates from a person in their sixties or seventies in good health. The sample consisted of naive CD4+ T cells from blood. Per the publication, the cell subset or site label means: CD45RO-negative CD62L-positive naive CD4 T cells. The chain links TRBV6-5 with TRBJ2-1; the D region possibly corresponds to TRBD1 (5 bases align). The DNA sequence is given as TGTGCCAGCAGTTACTCCCCAGGGTCCAATGAGCAGTTCTTC. It encodes CASSYSPGSNEQFF.